This record concerns one TCR beta chain sequence. Original analysis: Reference gene primers were amplified, and this amplification served to estimate nucleated cell counts. This table comes from immunoSEQ multiplex PCR, and its TCRdb copy is limited to in-frame clones, with some not included. V, J and clone size are taken as reported in that table, and D and trimming were inferred from the DNA itself. The data contain roughly 48,000 clones, over 90% of them singletons. The data belong to a study of blood T cell repertoires in COVID-19. Overall study context: The United States, Italy and Spain supplied acute and convalescent COVID-19 samples. PBMCs, B-cell-depleted T cells, or T cells provided the cDNA or gDNA that made up the material.

The TCR originated in a man aged 55 to 70 with COVID-19, enrolled during active disease. Sequences were obtained from peripheral blood.

CDR3 amino acids: CSVERQGIYGYTF. The CDR3 DNA reads as TGCAGCGTTGAAAGACAGGGTATCTATGGCTACACCTTC. The rearrangement links TRBV29-1 to TRBJ1-2, with 7 bases lining up with TRBD1. Germline assignment: CDR1 SQVTM and CDR2 ANQGSEA. The CDR3 has 13 amino acids. The trim removed 2 bases at V and 4 bases at J, leaving 4 bases unmatched.